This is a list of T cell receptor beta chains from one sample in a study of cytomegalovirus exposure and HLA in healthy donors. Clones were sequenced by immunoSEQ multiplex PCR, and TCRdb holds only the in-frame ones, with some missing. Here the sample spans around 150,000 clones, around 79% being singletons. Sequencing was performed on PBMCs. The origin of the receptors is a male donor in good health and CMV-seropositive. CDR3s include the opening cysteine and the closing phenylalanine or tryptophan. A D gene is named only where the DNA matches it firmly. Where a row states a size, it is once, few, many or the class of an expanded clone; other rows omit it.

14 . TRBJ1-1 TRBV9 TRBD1 CASTEGALDTEAFF TGTGCCAGCACCGAGGGGGCGCTGGACACTGAAGCTTTCTTT
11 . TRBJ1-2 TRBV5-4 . CASSTRGSYTF TGTGCCAGCAGCACGAGGGGGAGCTACACCTTC
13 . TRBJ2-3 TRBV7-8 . CASSRDFTDTQYF TGTGCCAGCAGCCGGGACTTCACAGATACGCAGTATTTT
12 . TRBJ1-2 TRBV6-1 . CASRFREGGYTF TGTGCCAGCAGGTTCCGGGAAGGTGGCTACACCTTT
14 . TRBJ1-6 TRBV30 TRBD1 CAFSSQGENSPLHF TGTGCCTTTTCCTCCCAGGGGGAAAATTCACCCCTCCACTTT
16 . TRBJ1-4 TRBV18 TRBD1 CASSPDRVGVNEKLFF TGTGCCAGCTCACCAGACAGGGTCGGCGTTAATGAAAAACTGTTTTTT
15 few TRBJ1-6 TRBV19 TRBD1 CASSRERTGPTPLHF TGTGCCAGTAGCCGGGAGAGGACAGGGCCTACACCCCTCCACTTT
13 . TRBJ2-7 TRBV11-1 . CASSLGGGDRQYF TGTGCCAGCAGCTTAGGAGGAGGGGACAGACAGTACTTC
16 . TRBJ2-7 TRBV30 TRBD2 CAWSVKGLASTYEQYF TGTGCCTGGAGCGTTAAGGGACTAGCCTCAACCTACGAGCAGTACTTC
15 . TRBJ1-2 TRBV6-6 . CASSYSFQGRYGYTF TGTGCCAGCAGTTACTCGTTTCAGGGTCGGTATGGCTACACCTTC
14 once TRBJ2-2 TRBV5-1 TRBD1 CASFRDRNTGELFF TGCGCCAGCTTCCGGGACAGAAACACCGGGGAGCTGTTTTTT
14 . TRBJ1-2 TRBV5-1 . CASRVGDSNYGYTF TGCGCCAGCAGGGTTGGTGACAGTAACTATGGCTACACCTTC
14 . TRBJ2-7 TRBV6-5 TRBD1 CASTPDRGASEQYF TGTGCCAGCACCCCTGACAGGGGCGCGTCCGAGCAGTACTTC
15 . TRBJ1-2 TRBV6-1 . CASRFPGLEENGYTF TGTGCCAGCAGGTTTCCAGGGTTAGAGGAGAATGGCTACACCTTC